At least ten counts were recorded for the clone carrying this TCR beta chain. What it binds is unknown. This sample stems from a study of CD8 T cells in ankylosing spondylitis. TCRdb redid the calling of the 5' RACE reads with MiXCR, one entry per CDR3 protein. The table includes 200,000 to 250,000 distinct CDR3 sequences, approximately 7.4% detected once. General observations from the study: What appeared characteristic of ankylosing spondylitis blood was a TCR beta motif of seven to nine highly homologous variants.

J gave up 0 bases and V 0 bases, and 1 base lay outside the gene matches. Germline assignment: CDR1 SGHTS and CDR2 YDEGEE. CDR3 length: 18 amino acids. The TCR comes from a male donor with ankylosing spondylitis. The chain combines TRBV5-8 with TRBJ2-2; TRBD2 matches 14 bases. The sequenced material came from blood, either unsorted or a sorted T cell fraction (not recorded which). DNA for the CDR3: TGTGCCAGCAGCTTGGGACTAGCGGGAGGGCCGAACACCGGGGAGCTGTTTTTT. Residues: CASSLGLAGGPNTGELFF. Filled out from reference TRBV5-8 and TRBJ2-2, the complete variable domain reads EAGVTQSPTHLIKTRGQQATLRCSPISGHTSVYWYQQALGLGLQFLLWYDEGEERNRGNFPPRFSGRQFPNYSSELNVNALELEDSALYLCASSLGLAGGPNTGELFFGEGSRLTVL.